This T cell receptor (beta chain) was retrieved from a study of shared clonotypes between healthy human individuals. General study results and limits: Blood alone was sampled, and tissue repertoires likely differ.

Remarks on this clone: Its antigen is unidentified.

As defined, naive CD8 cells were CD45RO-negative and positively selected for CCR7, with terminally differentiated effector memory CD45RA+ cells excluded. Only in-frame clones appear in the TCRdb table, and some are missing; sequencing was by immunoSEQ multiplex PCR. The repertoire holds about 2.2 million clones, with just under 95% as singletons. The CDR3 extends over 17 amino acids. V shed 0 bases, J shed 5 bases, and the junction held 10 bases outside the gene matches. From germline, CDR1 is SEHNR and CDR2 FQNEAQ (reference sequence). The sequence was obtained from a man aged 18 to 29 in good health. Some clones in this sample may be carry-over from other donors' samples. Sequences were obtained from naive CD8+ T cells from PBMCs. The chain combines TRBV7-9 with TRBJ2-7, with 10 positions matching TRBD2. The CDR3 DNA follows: TGTGCCAGCAGCTTAGCCACAACCCTAGCGGGAGCTGACGAGCAGTACTTC. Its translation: CASSLATTLAGADEQYF.